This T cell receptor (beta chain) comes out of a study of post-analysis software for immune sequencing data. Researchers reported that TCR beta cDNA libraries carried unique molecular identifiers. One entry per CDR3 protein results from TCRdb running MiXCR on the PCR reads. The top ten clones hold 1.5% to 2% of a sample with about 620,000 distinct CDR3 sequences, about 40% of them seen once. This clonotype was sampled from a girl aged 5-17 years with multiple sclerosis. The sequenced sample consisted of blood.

The CDR3, as DNA: TGTGCCAGCAGTCCCGGCGGGGATGGGACAGATACGCAGTATTTT. As protein: CASSPGGDGTDTQYF. V gene TRBV12-3 or TRBV12-4 combines with J gene TRBJ2-3, with D perhaps TRBD2 (6 bases). The CDR3 runs to 15 residues. The V gene lost 5 bases and the J gene lost 3 bases, with 15 bases spanning the gap.